This T cell receptor (beta chain) derives from a study of human T cells and chemical hapten exposure. Across the whole study: The patch tests put 0.01% DPC on the skin of the upper back and were read 6 days later.

This clonotype was counted a few times. Time point defined: patch test 3, about 24 weeks after DPC sensitization. As for treatment: therapeutic diphenylcyclopropenone sensitization with weekly scalp DPC. TCRdb fed the RACE reads into MiXCR, producing one record per CDR3 protein. This table has 80,000 to 100,000 distinct CDR3 sequences, under 13% appearing once. Germline V gene sequence: CDR1 SNHLY, CDR2 FYNNEI. With 6 bases removed from V and 1 base from J, the gap between germline ends came to 12 bases. The length of the CDR3 is 15 residues. The genes are TRBV2 and TRBJ2-2; D may be TRBD1 or TRBD2 (5 bases each). The starting material was whole blood, obtained in connection with sensitization to the hapten diphenylcyclopropenone (DPC). The sequence derives from a woman under 40 with alopecia areata. Some clones in this sample may be carry-over from other donors' samples. The CDR3 nucleotides are TGTGCCAGCAGAACGGGACCCCGGAACACCGGGGAGCTGTTTTTT. Encoded protein: CASRTGPRNTGELFF. The whole variable domain, remainder taken from reference TRBV2 and TRBJ2-2, is EPEVTQTPSHQVTQMGQEVILRCVPISNHLYFYWYRQILGQKVEFLVSFYNNEISEKSEIFDDQFSVERPDGSNFTLKIRSTKLEDSAMYFCASRTGPRNTGELFFGEGSRLTVL.